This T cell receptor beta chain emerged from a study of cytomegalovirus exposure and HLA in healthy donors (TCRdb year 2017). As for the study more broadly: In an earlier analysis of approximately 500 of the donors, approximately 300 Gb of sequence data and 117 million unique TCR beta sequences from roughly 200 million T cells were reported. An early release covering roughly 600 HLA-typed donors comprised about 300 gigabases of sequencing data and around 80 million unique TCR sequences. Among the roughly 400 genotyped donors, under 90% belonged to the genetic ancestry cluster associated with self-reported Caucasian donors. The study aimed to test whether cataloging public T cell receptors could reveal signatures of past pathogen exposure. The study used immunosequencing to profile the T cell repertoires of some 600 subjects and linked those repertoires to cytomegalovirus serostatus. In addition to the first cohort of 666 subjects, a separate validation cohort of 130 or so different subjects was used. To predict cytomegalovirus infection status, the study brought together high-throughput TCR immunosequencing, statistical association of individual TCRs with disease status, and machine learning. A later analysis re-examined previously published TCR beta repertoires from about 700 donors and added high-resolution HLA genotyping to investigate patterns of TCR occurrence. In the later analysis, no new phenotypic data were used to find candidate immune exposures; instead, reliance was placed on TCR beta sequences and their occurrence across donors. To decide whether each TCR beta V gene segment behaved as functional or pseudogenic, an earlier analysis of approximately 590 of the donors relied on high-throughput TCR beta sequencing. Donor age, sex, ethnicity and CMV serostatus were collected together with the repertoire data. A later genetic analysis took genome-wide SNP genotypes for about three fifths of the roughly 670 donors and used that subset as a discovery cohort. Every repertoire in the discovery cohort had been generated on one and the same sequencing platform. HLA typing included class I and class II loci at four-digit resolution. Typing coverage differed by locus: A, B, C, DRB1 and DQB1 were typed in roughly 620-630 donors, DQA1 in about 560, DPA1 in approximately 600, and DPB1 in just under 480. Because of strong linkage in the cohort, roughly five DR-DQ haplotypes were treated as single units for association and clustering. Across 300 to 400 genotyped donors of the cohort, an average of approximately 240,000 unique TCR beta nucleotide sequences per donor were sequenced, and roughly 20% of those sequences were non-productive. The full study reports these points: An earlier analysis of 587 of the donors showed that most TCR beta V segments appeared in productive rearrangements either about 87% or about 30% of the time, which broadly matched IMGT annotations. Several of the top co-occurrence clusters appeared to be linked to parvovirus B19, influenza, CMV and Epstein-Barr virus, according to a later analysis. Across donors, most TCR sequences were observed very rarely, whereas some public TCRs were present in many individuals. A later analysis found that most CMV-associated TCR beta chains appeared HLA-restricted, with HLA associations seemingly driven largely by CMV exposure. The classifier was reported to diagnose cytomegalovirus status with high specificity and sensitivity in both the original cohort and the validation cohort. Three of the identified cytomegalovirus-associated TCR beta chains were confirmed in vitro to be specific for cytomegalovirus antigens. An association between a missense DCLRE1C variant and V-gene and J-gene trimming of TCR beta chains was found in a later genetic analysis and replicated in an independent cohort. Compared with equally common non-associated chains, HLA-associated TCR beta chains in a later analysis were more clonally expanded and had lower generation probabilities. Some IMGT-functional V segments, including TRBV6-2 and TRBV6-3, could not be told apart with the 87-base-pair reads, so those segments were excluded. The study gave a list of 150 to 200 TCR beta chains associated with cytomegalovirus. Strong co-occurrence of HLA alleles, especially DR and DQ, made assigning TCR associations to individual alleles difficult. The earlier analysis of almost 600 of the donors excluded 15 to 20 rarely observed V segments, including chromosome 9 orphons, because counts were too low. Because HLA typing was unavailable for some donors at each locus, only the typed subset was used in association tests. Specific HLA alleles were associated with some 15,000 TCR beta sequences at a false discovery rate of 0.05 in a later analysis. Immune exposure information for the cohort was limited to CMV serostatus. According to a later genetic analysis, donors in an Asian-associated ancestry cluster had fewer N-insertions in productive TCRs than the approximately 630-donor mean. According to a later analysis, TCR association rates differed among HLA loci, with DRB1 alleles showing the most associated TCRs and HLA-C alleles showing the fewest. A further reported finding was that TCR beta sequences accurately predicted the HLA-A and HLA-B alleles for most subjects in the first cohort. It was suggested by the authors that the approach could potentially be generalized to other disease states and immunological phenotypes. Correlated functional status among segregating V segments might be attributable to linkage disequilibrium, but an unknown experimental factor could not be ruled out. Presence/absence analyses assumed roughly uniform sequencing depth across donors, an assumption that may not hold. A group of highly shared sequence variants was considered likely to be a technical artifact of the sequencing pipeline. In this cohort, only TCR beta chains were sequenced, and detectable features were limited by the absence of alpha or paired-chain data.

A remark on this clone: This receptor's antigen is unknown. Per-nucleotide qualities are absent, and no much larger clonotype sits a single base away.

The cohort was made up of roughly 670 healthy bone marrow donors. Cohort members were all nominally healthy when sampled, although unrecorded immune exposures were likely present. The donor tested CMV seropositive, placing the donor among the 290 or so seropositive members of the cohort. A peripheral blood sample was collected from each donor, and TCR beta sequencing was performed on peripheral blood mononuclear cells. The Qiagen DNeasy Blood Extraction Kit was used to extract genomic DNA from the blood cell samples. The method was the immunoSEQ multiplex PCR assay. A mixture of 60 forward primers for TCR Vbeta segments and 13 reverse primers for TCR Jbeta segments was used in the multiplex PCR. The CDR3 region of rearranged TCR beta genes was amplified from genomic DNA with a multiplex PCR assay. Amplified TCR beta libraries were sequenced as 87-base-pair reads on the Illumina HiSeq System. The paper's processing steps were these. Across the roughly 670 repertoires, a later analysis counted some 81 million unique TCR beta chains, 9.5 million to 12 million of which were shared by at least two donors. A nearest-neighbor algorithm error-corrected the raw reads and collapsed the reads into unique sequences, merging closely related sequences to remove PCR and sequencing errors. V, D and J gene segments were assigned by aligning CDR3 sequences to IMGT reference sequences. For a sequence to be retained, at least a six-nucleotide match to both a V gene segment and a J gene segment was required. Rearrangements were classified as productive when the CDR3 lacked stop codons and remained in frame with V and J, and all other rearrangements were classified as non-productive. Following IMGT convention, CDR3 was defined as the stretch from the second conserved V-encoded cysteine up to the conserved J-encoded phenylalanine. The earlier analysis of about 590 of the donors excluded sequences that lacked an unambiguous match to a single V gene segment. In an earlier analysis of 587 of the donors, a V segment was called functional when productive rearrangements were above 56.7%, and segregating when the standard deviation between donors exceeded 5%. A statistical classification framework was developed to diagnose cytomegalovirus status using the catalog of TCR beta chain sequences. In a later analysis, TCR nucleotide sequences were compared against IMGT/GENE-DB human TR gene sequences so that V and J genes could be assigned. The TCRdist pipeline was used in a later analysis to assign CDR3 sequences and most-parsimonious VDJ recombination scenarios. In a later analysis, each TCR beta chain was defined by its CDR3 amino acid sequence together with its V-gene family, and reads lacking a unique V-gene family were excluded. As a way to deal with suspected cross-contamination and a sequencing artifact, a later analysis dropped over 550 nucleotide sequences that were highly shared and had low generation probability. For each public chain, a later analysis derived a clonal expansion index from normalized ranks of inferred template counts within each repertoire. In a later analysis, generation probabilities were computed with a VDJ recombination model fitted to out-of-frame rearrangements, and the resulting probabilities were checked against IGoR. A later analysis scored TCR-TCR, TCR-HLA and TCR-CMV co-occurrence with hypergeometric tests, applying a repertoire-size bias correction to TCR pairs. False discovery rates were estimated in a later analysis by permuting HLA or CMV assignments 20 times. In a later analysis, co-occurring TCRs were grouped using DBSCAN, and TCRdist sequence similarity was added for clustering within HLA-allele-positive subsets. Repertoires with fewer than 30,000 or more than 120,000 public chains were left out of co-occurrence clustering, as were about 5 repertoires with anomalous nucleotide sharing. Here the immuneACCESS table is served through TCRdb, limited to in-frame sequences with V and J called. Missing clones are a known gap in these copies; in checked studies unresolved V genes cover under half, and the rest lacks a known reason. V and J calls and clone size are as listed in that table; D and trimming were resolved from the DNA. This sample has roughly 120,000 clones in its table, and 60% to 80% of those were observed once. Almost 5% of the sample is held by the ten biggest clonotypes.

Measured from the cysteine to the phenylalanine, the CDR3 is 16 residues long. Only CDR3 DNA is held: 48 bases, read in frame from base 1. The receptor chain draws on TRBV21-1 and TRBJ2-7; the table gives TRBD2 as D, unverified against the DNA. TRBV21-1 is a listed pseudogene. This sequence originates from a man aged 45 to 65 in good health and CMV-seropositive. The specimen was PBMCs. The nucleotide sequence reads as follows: TGTGCCAGCAGCAAATTTAGTGGGCGGGTAACCTACGAGCAGTACTTC. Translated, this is CASSKFSGRVTYEQYF.